The clone carrying this T cell receptor (beta chain) was seen a single time. The target antigen is unknown. CDR3 size: 15 residues. The junction had 5 bases not matched to a gene; V was cut back by 4 bases and J by 2 bases. CDR1 and CDR2 from the germline V gene are LNHDA and SQIVND (reference sequence). Some clones are missing from TCRdb's copy, which holds only in-frame ones; the method was immunoSEQ multiplex PCR. Of 2 million to 3 million clones listed, 80% to 95% are singletons. These data come from a study of shared clonotypes between healthy human individuals. Study results and caveats: Inspection by rarefaction showed sorted-subset sequencing to be incomplete despite large depth.

The source material was naive CD4+ T cells from PBMCs. Described subset: CD45RA+ positively selected. The receptor comes from a man aged 18 to 35 in good health. Some clones in this sample may be carry-over from other donors' samples. This chain connects TRBV19 to TRBJ2-3, with 8 bases that match TRBD2. In DNA, the CDR3 is TGTGCCAGTAGTACTGGCGGGAGGCTCACAGATACGCAGTATTTT. Amino acid sequence: CASSTGGRLTDTQYF.